These 25 T cell receptor beta chains were sequenced from one sample in a study of post-analysis software for immune sequencing data. General study findings and limits: TRBV5-6, TRBV5-1 and TRBV20-1 were among several TRBV segments more frequent in patients than controls.

cDNA libraries of TCR beta carried unique molecular identifiers. Each CDR3 protein gets one entry after TCRdb re-called the PCR reads with MiXCR. This table holds 400,000 to 500,000 distinct CDR3 sequences, about 40% found once. For these TCRs, the target antigens are not known. The sample consisted of blood. The receptors were sampled from a girl aged 2-10 years with multiple sclerosis.

There are a few counts of this clonotype. CDR3 sequence: CAISGDRAGTEAFF. The CDR3 coding sequence is TGTGCCATCAGCGGCGACAGGGCGGGCACTGAAGCTTTCTTT. This chain connects TRBV10-3 to TRBJ1-1; 7 bases match TRBD1. The CDR3 totals 14 residues. The J segment lost 4 bases and the V segment lost 6 bases, leaving 8 bases of the junction unmatched. CDR1 is ENHRY and CDR2 is SYGVKD in the germline V gene.

The rearrangement uses TRBV29-1 and TRBJ1-6, with D possibly being TRBD1 (6 bases). CDR1 SQVTM and CDR2 ANQGSEA come from the germline V gene. The CDR3 covers 13 residues. Trimming took 4 bases from V and 9 from J, leaving 13 bases between them. The CDR3 reads CSVGTDLTSPLHF. The CDR3, as DNA: TGCAGCGTTGGGACAGATCTGACTTCACCCCTCCACTTT.

The V and J genes are TRBV5-5 and TRBJ2-1; D perhaps matches TRBD1 (5 bases). The CDR3 runs 17 residues. Deletions cut 0 bases from V and 5 bases from J, with 18 bases between. Germline lookup yields CDR1 SGHKS and CDR2 YYEKEE (reference sequence). CDR3 loop: CASSLAFRDGPDNEQFF. CDR3 DNA sequence: TGTGCCAGCAGCTTGGCCTTCAGGGATGGACCCGACAATGAGCAGTTCTTC.

The V and J genes are TRBV6-5 and TRBJ1-2, with 7 bases identical to TRBD1. CDR1 is MNHEY, CDR2 SVGAGI, per germline. CDR3 length equals 15 residues. V trimming: 2 bases; J trimming: 5 bases; junction bases outside the gene matches: 8. CDR3 DNA sequence: TGTGCCAGCAGTTACGGAACAGGGGCGGGGTATGGCTACACCTTC. Translation: CASSYGTGAGYGYTF.

This clonotype was observed a few times. J is TRBJ2-1 and V is TRBV24-1, with TRBD1 matching 12 bases. The CDR3 covers 16 residues. J lost 7 bases, V lost 4 bases, and 7 bases had no gene match. The V gene's germline CDR1 is KGHDR and CDR2 SFDVKD. This chain's CDR3 is CATSEPGQGARNEQFF. Written as DNA, the CDR3 is TGTGCCACCAGTGAACCGGGACAGGGGGCACGGAATGAGCAGTTCTTC.

This clonotype was observed a handful of times. V and J are TRBV7-2 and TRBJ2-4; D ambiguous. CDR1 is SGHTA and CDR2 is FQGNSA in the germline V gene. Deletions cut 4 bases from V and 13 bases from J, with 29 bases between. There are 17 residues in the CDR3. The CDR3 here is CASSYRPVVVSLREQYF. The DNA for the CDR3 is TGTGCCAGCAGCTACCGCCCCGTTGTCGTGTCCCTACGTGAGCAGTACTTC.

On this clonotype itself: One end of the junction does not line up with germline, which may come from a read error. The chain couples TRBV5-5 to TRBJ2-1; tentative D call: TRBD2 (5 bases). The CDR3 runs 16 residues. Germline CDR1 SGHKS, CDR2 YYEKEE (reference sequence). The CDR3 coding sequence is TGTGCCGGCAGCTTGCAACCAAAATCCCGAGGGAATGAGCAGTTCTTC. Residues: CAGSLQPKSRGNEQFF.

J is TRBJ2-7 and V is TRBV6-1; 13 bases fit TRBD2. CDR3 size: 17 residues. Germline V gene sequence: CDR1 MNHNS, CDR2 SASEGT. The V segment lost 6 bases and the J segment 6 bases; nucleotides outside the gene matches: 14. The CDR3 DNA is TGTGCCAGCAGACCGACTAGCGGGGGGACGCGATACTCCGAGCAGTACTTC. Protein product: CASRPTSGGTRYSEQYF.

The chain links TRBV18 to TRBJ2-1; 12 bases agree with TRBD2. Losses at the gene ends were 3 bases for V and 7 bases for J; bases not matched to a gene: 10. This CDR3 is 17 amino acids long. Germline V gene data show CDR1 as KGHSH and CDR2 as LQKENI. The CDR3 bases are TGTGCCAGCTCACCCTTGGTGGCTAGCGGGAGGGTGAATGAGCAGTTCTTC. Encoded protein: CASSPLVASGRVNEQFF.

The chain is built from TRBV29-1 and TRBJ2-1; the D is unclear. Germline V lookup: CDR1 SQVTM, CDR2 ANQGSEA. Trimming cost V 1 base and J 2 bases, with 12 bases left between them. CDR3 length: 15 amino acids. CDR3 region: CSVEVGQFPYNEQFF. In nucleotides, the CDR3 is TGCAGCGTTGAAGTAGGGCAGTTCCCCTACAATGAGCAGTTCTTC.

The V and J genes are TRBV6-2 or TRBV6-3 and TRBJ1-2; no firm D call. Germline-derived CDR1 and CDR2 are MNHEY and SVGEGT. V was shortened by 2 bases and J by 8 bases, with 6 bases between the two germline ends. CDR3 length: 11 residues. The CDR3, as DNA: TGTGCCAGCAGTTACCTACAGGGCTACACCTTC. Translated: CASSYLQGYTF.

The rearrangement joins TRBV20-1 to TRBJ2-1, with D possibly matching TRBD2 (6 bases). This CDR3 is built from 19 residues. Per the germline V gene, CDR1 is DFQATT and CDR2 is SNEGSKA (reference sequence). Trimming took 1 base from V and 6 from J, leaving 28 bases between them. The CDR3 DNA reads as TGCAGTGCTAGAGCAGTGAGACTAGTACCAACCATGGTCTCCAATGAGCAGTTCTTC. Encoded protein: CSARAVRLVPTMVSNEQFF.

V is TRBV29-1 and J is TRBJ2-1, with TRBD2 as a possible D gene (7 bases). Germline V CDR1 and CDR2: SQVTM, ANQGSEA. The germline V and J ends were trimmed by 6 bases and 7 bases, with 13 bases remaining between them. This CDR3 has 12 amino acids. CDR3 region: CSVGKGGNEQFF. In nucleotides, the CDR3 is TGCAGCGTAGGAAAGGGGGGGAATGAGCAGTTCTTC.

The chain has TRBV6-2 or TRBV6-3 and TRBJ2-1; 8 nucleotides line up with TRBD1. J gave up 5 bases and V 10 bases, and 7 bases lay outside the gene matches. Germline-derived CDR1 and CDR2 are MNHEY and SVGEGT. The CDR3 has 13 residues. Here the CDR3 reads CAIREQGDNEQFF. The CDR3 bases are TGTGCCATCCGGGAACAGGGGGACAATGAGCAGTTCTTC.

This clonotype was detected only a few times. A much larger clone lies one base from this, so it may be a read error. CDR3 amino acids: CASSFRQSNTGGLFF. The CDR3 DNA reads TGTGCCAGCAGTTTTCGTCAATCTAACACCGGGGGGCTGTTTTTT. The chain employs TRBV12-3 or TRBV12-4 and TRBJ2-2; tentatively, D is TRBD2 (6 bases). The CDR3 spans 15 residues.

Note on this clonotype: The junction and the germline gene differ at one end; a read error may be behind it. V is TRBV28 and J is TRBJ1-4, with a weak D call TRBD1 (6 bases). CDR1 MDHEN and CDR2 SYDVKM come from the germline V gene. This CDR3 spans 14 amino acids. CDR3 in amino acids: CTSRFGTSNEKLFF. CDR3 sequence (DNA): TGTACCAGCAGATTCGGGACATCTAATGAAAAACTGTTTTTT.

This clonotype was counted between two and nine times. Germline is not matched at one junction end, which may reflect a read error. The CDR3 DNA follows: TGCGCCAGCAGTCAAGATACAAGCTCTGGGGCCAACGTCCTGACTTTC. It is translated as CASSQDTSSGANVLTF. The chain has TRBV4-1 and TRBJ2-6; the D is unclear. Germline loops: CDR1 MGHRA, CDR2 YSYEKL. The CDR3 runs to 16 residues.

The chain combines TRBV20-1 with TRBJ1-2; possible D gene TRBD1, 5 bases. The CDR3 totals 14 residues. The V end lost 6 bases, the J end lost 0 bases, and 14 bases lay between the germline ends. The germline gives CDR1 DFQATT, CDR2 SNEGSKA (reference sequence). CDR3 protein: CSATRQKANYGYTF. CDR3 DNA sequence: TGCAGTGCAACCCGACAGAAAGCTAACTATGGCTACACCTTC.

CDR3 in amino acids: CASSPGLENYEQYF. CDR3 bases: TGTGCCAGCAGCCCGGGACTAGAGAACTACGAGCAGTACTTC. The chain couples TRBV4-2 to TRBJ2-7; 8 nucleotides line up with TRBD2. Germline-derived CDR1 and CDR2 are LGHNA and YNFKEQ. The CDR3 covers 14 residues. Unmatched junction bases numbered 5, after V lost 4 bases and J lost 3 bases.

The chain has TRBV5-5 and TRBJ2-5; D is uncertain. The V gene's germline CDR1 is SGHKS and CDR2 YYEKEE (reference sequence). This CDR3 region has 14 residues. V dropped 0 bases and J dropped 0 bases, with 6 bases sitting between them. The DNA for the CDR3 is TGTGCCAGCAGCTTGGATTCAAACCAAGAGACCCAGTACTTC. Its translation is CASSLDSNQETQYF.

This clonotype was found a few times. This chain uses TRBV20-1 with TRBJ1-5; D uncertain. The V gene lost 5 bases and the J gene lost 0 bases, with 11 bases spanning the gap. This CDR3 contains 14 residues. The germline gives CDR1 DFQATT, CDR2 SNEGSKA (reference sequence). In DNA form, the CDR3 reads TGCAGTGCTTTGACACCATATAGCAATCAGCCCCAGCATTTT. It specifies CSALTPYSNQPQHF.

The chain couples TRBV10-3 to TRBJ2-5; D is perhaps TRBD2 (6 bases). There are 15 residues in the CDR3. Trimming left V 6 bases short and J 11 bases short, with 25 bases between. Looked up from germline, CDR1 is ENHRY and CDR2 is SYGVKD. CDR3 nucleotides: TGTGCCATCAGAATAGGGGCAGGCGGGAATGGTGAGCAGTACTTC. Residues: CAIRIGAGGNGEQYF.

The sample holds one count of this clonotype. The rearrangement links TRBV2 to TRBJ2-3; possible D gene TRBD1, 5 bases. V was pared by 8 bases and J by 5 bases, with 17 bases between. The CDR3 loop spans 14 amino acids. In germline, CDR1 is SNHLY, CDR2 FYNNEI. The CDR3 is CASPGKGRGDTQYF. The DNA for the CDR3 is TGTGCCAGCCCAGGCAAGGGGCGTGGAGATACGCAGTATTTT.

J is TRBJ1-2 and V is TRBV7-6; D call uncertain. CDR1 is SGHVS, CDR2 FNYEAQ, per germline. The length of the CDR3 is 16 residues. Trimming cost V 5 bases and J 4 bases, with 20 bases left between them. The CDR3 sequence: CASSPSGGRIPYGYTF. The CDR3 bases are TGTGCCAGCAGCCCTAGCGGCGGACGGATCCCCTATGGCTACACCTTC.

V is TRBV7-9 and J is TRBJ1-5; no firm D call. The V and J ends lost 1 base and 4 bases respectively, with 11 bases between them. Germline V gene lookup returns CDR1 SEHNR and CDR2 FQNEAQ (reference sequence). This CDR3 is 15 amino acids long. This chain's CDR3 is CASSLGYGENQPQHF. The CDR3 region has the DNA TGTGCCAGCAGCTTAGGTTACGGGGAAAATCAGCCCCAGCATTTT.